This T cell receptor beta chain originates from a study of Ad26.COV2.S vaccination and SARS-CoV-2 variants. About the study: Trial arm assignment for the donor was COV1001 Ad26.COV2.S. The authors gave Ad26.COV2.S intramuscularly, either once or twice 56 days apart. Study conclusions and caveats: Reportedly, after vaccination the spike-specific CD8+ and CD4+ T cell responses displayed substantial breadth.

Indicated treatment: some 19 received Ad26.COV2.S at low or high dose, single or two shots; about 5 received placebo; per-sample allocation not given. Sampling took place 63 days after the first vaccine or placebo injection. Libraries were prepared by immunoSEQ multiplex PCR; TCRdb keeps only in-frame clonotypes and omits some of them. The sample lists 200,000 to 300,000 clones, approximately 87% occurring once. The ends lost 5 bases at V and 2 bases at J; junction bases unmatched: 3. In germline, CDR1 is SGHTA, CDR2 FQGNSA. This CDR3 has 16 amino acids. As to this clone: Its antigen is undetermined.

Sequences were derived from peripheral blood, sampled in a trial of Ad26.COV2.S vaccine versus placebo. V gene TRBV7-2 combines with J gene TRBJ2-5; 15 bases are shared with TRBD2. The clonotype was recovered from a person aged 18 to 65 who received the Ad26.COV2.S COVID-19 vaccine or a placebo. CDR3 sequence reads: CASSEGLAGGQETQYF. The CDR3 DNA reads TGTGCCAGCAGCGAGGGACTAGCGGGGGGACAAGAGACCCAGTACTTC.